These 31 T cell receptor beta chains were all obtained from the same sample, sequenced in a study of breast tumors, draining lymph nodes, adjacent tissues. One entry per CDR3 protein, called by TCRdb with MiXCR from the multiplex PCR reads. The table lists about 200,000 distinct CDR3 sequences, 31% of them singletons. The lymph nodes were axillary draining lymph nodes from breast cancer patients. The sequenced sample was axillary lymph node tissue. These receptors came from a female donor with breast cancer. Some clones in this sample may be carry-over from other donors' samples.

The CDR3 is CASNHRDTYNEQFF. DNA of the CDR3: TGTGCCAGCAACCACCGGGACACCTACAATGAGCAGTTCTTC. The chain employs TRBV6-1 and TRBJ2-1; maybe TRBD1 (6 bases). The germline V gene encodes CDR1 MNHNS and CDR2 SASEGT. This CDR3 region has 14 residues. The V and J ends lost 7 bases and 2 bases respectively, with 12 bases between them.

This clonotype was seen just once. A single base separates this from a much larger clone, so it may be a read error. This CDR3 reads CASSGALQGRVQPQHF. The CDR3 bases are TGTGCCAGCAGTGGGGCCCTACAGGGAAGGGTTCAGCCCCAGCATTTT. The chain has TRBV6-1 and TRBJ1-5; a weak D match, TRBD1 (6 bases). V was pared by 4 bases and J by 6 bases, with 19 bases between. Germline V lookup: CDR1 MNHNS, CDR2 SASEGT. This CDR3 spans 16 amino acids.

This clonotype was observed many times. The chain employs TRBV28 and TRBJ1-3; D is unresolved. This CDR3 has 12 amino acids. Trimming took 2 bases from V and 3 from J, leaving 2 bases between them. Germline loops: CDR1 MDHEN, CDR2 SYDVKM. CDR3 protein: CASSLNGNTIYF. The CDR3 nucleotides are TGTGCCAGCAGTTTAAATGGAAACACCATATATTTT.

This clonotype occurred once. The genes are TRBV20-1 and TRBJ2-4, with D perhaps assigned TRBD1 or TRBD2 (5 bases each). CDR3 length: 18 residues. V was pared by 4 bases and J by 0 bases, with 22 bases between. CDR1 and CDR2 (germline): DFQATT, SNEGSKA (reference sequence). CDR3 in DNA: TGCAGTGCTAAAGAACAAATGGGGGTTAACCTAGCCAAAAACATTCAGTACTTC. Encoded protein: CSAKEQMGVNLAKNIQYF.

This clonotype was picked up one time. The chain combines TRBV3-1 with TRBJ1-1, with 7 bases that match TRBD1. Trimming removed 6 bases from V and 0 bases from J; junction bases left unmatched: 7. Germline V gene sequence: CDR1 LGHDT, CDR2 YNNKEL (reference sequence). This CDR3 contains 15 residues. CDR3 in DNA: TGTGCCAGCAGTTATTCCGGGACAGTGAACACTGAAGCTTTCTTT. It encodes CASSYSGTVNTEAFF.

The table lists this clonotype with many counts. The rearrangement uses TRBV5-5 and TRBJ2-7; D possibly corresponds to TRBD2 (6 bases). Trimming took off 4 bases at V and 3 bases at J, with 20 bases between the two ends. The V gene's germline CDR1 is SGHKS and CDR2 YYEKEE (reference sequence). CDR3 size: 16 residues. CDR3 coding DNA: TGTGCCAGCAGCCTCCAGATGGCGGGAACCCGCTACGAGCAGTACTTC. It specifies CASSLQMAGTRYEQYF.

This clonotype occurred a few times. This chain connects TRBV18 to TRBJ2-2; D is perhaps TRBD1 (5 bases). The V gene's germline CDR1 is KGHSH and CDR2 LQKENI. V was shortened by 2 bases and J by 7 bases, with 17 bases between the two germline ends. This CDR3 contains 16 residues. The CDR3 reads CASSPRTTELVGELFF. The CDR3 DNA reads as TGTGCCAGCTCACCAAGGACGACAGAGCTGGTCGGGGAGCTGTTTTTT.

This clonotype was seen only once. A read error may account for a junction end that differs from germline. The gene calls are TRBV18 and TRBJ2-3; D is unresolved. In germline, CDR1 is KGHSH, CDR2 LQKENI. The CDR3 length is 13 residues. CDR3: CASSPLVSDMQYF. CDR3 sequence (DNA): TGTGCCAGCTCACCACTGGTATCAGATATGCAGTATTTT.

In its sample, this clonotype was seen a few times. This may stem from a read error, because a much larger clone lies one nucleotide away. The chain links TRBV3-1 to TRBJ1-3; no reliable D call. Germline CDR1 reads LGHDT; CDR2 reads YNNKEL (reference sequence). CDR3 length: 15 amino acids. The DNA for the CDR3 is TGTGTCAGCAGCCAAGATCCCGGCCCCAGGAACACCATATATTTT. Residues: CVSSQDPGPRNTIYF.

This clonotype was counted a few times. A much larger clone differs by one base, so this may be a read error. The V call is TRBV4-1, the J call TRBJ1-2; D unclear. CDR1 and CDR2 from the germline V gene are MGHRA and YSYEKL. V lost 5 bases and J lost 0, with 13 bases in between. This CDR3 contains 15 residues. The CDR3 coding sequence is TGCGCCAGCAGCGCAAGTACGAATGCTAACTATGGCTACACCTTC. This gives the protein CASSASTNANYGYTF.

Turning to this clonotype: This CDR3 fails to terminate in the conserved phenylalanine or tryptophan, so it likely reflects a read error. The CDR3 sequence: CASRVRNSSLHL. CDR3 DNA: TGTGCCAGCAGGGTGAGGAATTCATCCCTCCACCTT. The chain has TRBV2 and TRBJ1-6, with D uncertain. Germline CDR1 and CDR2: SNHLY and FYNNEI. There are 12 residues in the CDR3.

This clonotype has a count of ten or more. The V gene is TRBV30, the J gene TRBJ2-1, with D possibly TRBD2 on 6 matching bases. CDR1 is GTSNPN, CDR2 SVGIG, per germline (reference sequence). The V end lost 3 bases, the J end lost 10 bases, and 13 bases lay between the germline ends. The CDR3 is 12 amino acids. The CDR3 nucleotides read TGTGCCTGGAGCCCCCGCCGGGGGGAGCAGTTCTTC. It translates to CAWSPRRGEQFF.

The chain combines TRBV20-1 with TRBJ2-7; 11 bases agree with TRBD2. The V and J ends lost 0 bases and 9 bases, in that order; junction bases with no gene match: 13. CDR1 DFQATT and CDR2 SNEGSKA come from the germline V gene (reference sequence). CDR3 length: 16 residues. CDR3 region: CSARDPTSGTGRGQYF. The CDR3 DNA is TGCAGTGCTAGAGATCCGACTAGCGGGACCGGTCGTGGGCAGTACTTC.

Many counts were recorded for this clonotype. The V and J genes are TRBV20-1 and TRBJ2-7; D is possibly TRBD2 (6 bases). CDR3 size: 14 residues. V lost 1 base and J lost 0, with 10 bases in between. Germline CDR1 is DFQATT and CDR2 is SNEGSKA (reference sequence). The chain's CDR3 is CSARVAGSSYEQYF. Here the CDR3 DNA reads TGCAGTGCTAGAGTGGCGGGGTCCTCCTACGAGCAGTACTTC.

This clonotype was recorded many times. The chain uses TRBV20-1 and TRBJ2-7; D call uncertain. CDR3 length: 14 residues. The V end was cut by 6 bases, the J end by 5 bases, with 20 bases between. Germline V gene sequence: CDR1 DFQATT, CDR2 SNEGSKA (reference sequence). CDR3 loop: CSALGLAKTHEQYF. The CDR3 DNA reads TGCAGTGCCCTGGGGTTAGCTAAGACCCACGAGCAGTACTTC.

Note on this clonotype: An end of the junction differs from the germline gene, which may be a read error. J is TRBJ2-2 and V is TRBV7-2, with 7 bases matching TRBD2. The germline V gene has CDR1 SGHTA and CDR2 FQGNSA. The CDR3 runs to 15 residues. This chain's CDR3 is CASKSGGSGTGELSW. The DNA of the CDR3 is TGTGCCAGCAAATCGGGCGGGAGTGGCACCGGGGAGCTGTCTTGG.

This clonotype has ten or more counts. This chain uses TRBV7-2 with TRBJ2-2; 10 nucleotides align to TRBD2. Per germline, CDR1 SGHTA and CDR2 FQGNSA. The V gene end was trimmed by 1 base and the J gene end by 0 bases; junction bases not matched to a gene: 2. The length of the CDR3 is 17 residues. CDR3: CASSLELAGTNTGELFF. The CDR3 region has the DNA TGTGCCAGCAGCTTAGAACTAGCGGGAACGAACACCGGGGAGCTGTTTTTT.

At least ten counts were recorded for this clonotype. The chain uses TRBV20-1 and TRBJ1-6, with a possible D match to TRBD1 (5 bases). V was cut by 1 base and J by 5 bases, with 15 bases left in between. Germline CDR1 DFQATT, CDR2 SNEGSKA (reference sequence). This CDR3 region has 16 residues. In nucleotides, the CDR3 is TGCAGTGCTAGAGGCGGCAGAGTAGGGGATAATTCACCCCTCCACTTT. Its translation is CSARGGRVGDNSPLHF.

In this sample, this clonotype turned up once. The chain links TRBV5-5 to TRBJ1-1; the match to TRBD1 covers 8 bases. Per germline, CDR1 SGHKS and CDR2 YYEKEE (reference sequence). This CDR3 has 14 residues. V shed 4 bases and J 10 bases; nucleotides not matched to a gene: 12. The CDR3 loop is CASSGDPGGASAFF. In DNA form, the CDR3 reads TGTGCCAGCAGCGGCGATCCAGGGGGCGCTTCAGCTTTCTTT.

This rearrangement joins TRBV15 to TRBJ1-2, with 9 bases aligning to TRBD1. Germline-derived CDR1 and CDR2 are LNHNV and YYDKDF (reference sequence). This CDR3 contains 13 residues. V dropped 4 bases and J dropped 8; count of bases not matched to a gene: 5. CDR3 sequence reads: CATSIGGQGGYTF. The DNA of the CDR3 is TGTGCCACCAGCATAGGAGGACAGGGGGGCTACACCTTC. Full variable domain (missing parts from reference TRBV15 and TRBJ1-2): DAMVIQNPRYQVTQFGKPVTLSCSQTLNHNVMYWYQQKSSQAPKLLFHYYDKDFNNEADTPDNFQSRRPNTSFCFLDIRSPGLGDTAMYLCATSIGGQGGYTFGSGTRLTVV.

This sequence joins TRBV10-3 and TRBJ1-6; a weak D match, TRBD1 (5 bases). V was cut by 11 bases and J by 5 bases, with 10 bases left in between. Germline V lookup: CDR1 ENHRY, CDR2 SYGVKD. The CDR3 covers 12 residues. This chain's CDR3 is CAATADNSPLHF. CDR3 sequence (DNA): TGTGCCGCGACAGCAGATAATTCACCCCTCCACTTT.

At least ten counts were recorded for this clonotype. J is TRBJ2-5 and V is TRBV20-1; 9 nucleotides line up with TRBD1. The CDR3 is 12 residues long. Looked up from germline, CDR1 is DFQATT and CDR2 is SNEGSKA (reference sequence). J gave up 4 bases and V 7 bases, and 4 bases lay outside the gene matches. The CDR3 is CSVLDRGETQYF. The CDR3 DNA follows: TGCAGTGTTCTGGACAGGGGAGAGACCCAGTACTTC.

This clonotype was observed many times. The V gene is TRBV3-1, the J gene TRBJ1-2, with D possibly being TRBD1 (5 bases). The V and J ends lost 7 bases and 2 bases respectively, with 17 bases between them. Germline lookup yields CDR1 LGHDT and CDR2 YNNKEL (reference sequence). The CDR3 runs to 15 residues. In DNA form, the CDR3 reads TGTGCCAGCACCTCCTGGGACGGATTAAACTATGGCTACACCTTC. Protein sequence: CASTSWDGLNYGYTF.

The rearrangement links TRBV4-2 to TRBJ2-3; TRBD2 matches 9 bases. The J segment lost 2 bases and the V segment lost 0 bases, leaving 6 bases of the junction unmatched. Looked up from germline, CDR1 is LGHNA and CDR2 is YNFKEQ. The length of the CDR3 is 17 residues. The CDR3 here is CASSQDIKRGDTDTQYF. As DNA, the CDR3 is TGTGCCAGCAGCCAAGATATTAAGCGGGGGGACACAGATACGCAGTATTTT.

As to this clonotype: Given a much more abundant clone one base away, this may be a read error. V usage is TRBV6-1 and J usage is TRBJ2-3; 8 bases map to TRBD2. The V gene end was trimmed by 5 bases and the J gene end by 0 bases; junction bases not matched to a gene: 10. This CDR3 has 17 amino acids. Germline loops: CDR1 MNHNS, CDR2 SASEGT. The CDR3 DNA follows: TGTGCCAGCAGTCAAGTCCCTGCGGGGGGTAGCACAGATACGCAGTATTTT. Translation gives CASSQVPAGGSTDTQYF.

This chain connects TRBV29-1 to TRBJ2-1, with TRBD1 matching 7 bases. The CDR3 is 14 amino acids. Germline loops: CDR1 SQVTM, CDR2 ANQGSEA. Unmatched junction bases numbered 7, after V lost 8 bases and J lost 0 bases. In DNA, the CDR3 is TGCAGCCCATGGGCAGGGGGCTCCTACAATGAGCAGTTCTTC. This gives the protein CSPWAGGSYNEQFF.

The sample holds many counts of this clonotype. This chain links TRBV20-1 with TRBJ1-2, with a weak D call TRBD1 (5 bases). Trimming took 0 bases from V and 6 from J, leaving 11 bases between them. The CDR3 has 13 amino acids. The germline V gene has CDR1 DFQATT and CDR2 SNEGSKA (reference sequence). In DNA, the CDR3 is TGCAGTGCTAGAGAAGGGGCGCGGGATGGCTACACCTTC. It encodes CSAREGARDGYTF.

This clonotype was seen ten or more times. V and J are TRBV5-4 and TRBJ2-5, with 7 positions matching TRBD1. Germline V gene lookup returns CDR1 SGHNT and CDR2 YYREEE (reference sequence). CDR3 size: 15 residues. The junction had 11 bases not matched to a gene; V was cut back by 4 bases and J by 5 bases. CDR3 amino acids: CASSAGTAVGETQYF. The CDR3 DNA is TGTGCCAGCAGCGCCGGGACAGCGGTCGGGGAGACCCAGTACTTC.

The chain uses TRBV5-1 and TRBJ1-6, with 8 bases that match TRBD1. Matching the DNA end better, TRBJ2-7 makes the J call doubtful. CDR1 SGHRS and CDR2 YFSETQ come from the germline V gene. CDR3 size: 14 residues. CDR3 amino acids: CASSLGGTGEEQYF. The CDR3, as DNA: TGCGCCAGCAGCTTGGGGGGGACAGGTGAGGAGCAGTACTTC.

The table lists this clonotype with a count of one. The chain is built from TRBV6-1 and TRBJ2-6, with 8 bases matching TRBD2. The CDR3 runs to 17 residues. V shed 7 bases, J shed 0 bases, and the junction held 8 bases outside the gene matches. CDR1 is MNHNS, CDR2 SASEGT, per germline. The chain's CDR3 is CASIGGGGRSGANVLTF. The CDR3, as DNA: TGTGCCAGCATCGGGGGGGGTGGCCGCTCTGGGGCCAACGTCCTGACTTTC.

This clonotype has at least ten counts. The chain combines TRBV2 with TRBJ1-5; 7 bases align to TRBD1. J lost 1 base, V lost 4 bases, and 7 bases had no gene match. The CDR3 contains 16 residues. Per germline, CDR1 SNHLY and CDR2 FYNNEI. The CDR3 region is CASSGQGPMSNQPQHF. CDR3 DNA sequence: TGTGCCAGCAGTGGACAGGGCCCAATGAGCAATCAGCCCCAGCATTTT.